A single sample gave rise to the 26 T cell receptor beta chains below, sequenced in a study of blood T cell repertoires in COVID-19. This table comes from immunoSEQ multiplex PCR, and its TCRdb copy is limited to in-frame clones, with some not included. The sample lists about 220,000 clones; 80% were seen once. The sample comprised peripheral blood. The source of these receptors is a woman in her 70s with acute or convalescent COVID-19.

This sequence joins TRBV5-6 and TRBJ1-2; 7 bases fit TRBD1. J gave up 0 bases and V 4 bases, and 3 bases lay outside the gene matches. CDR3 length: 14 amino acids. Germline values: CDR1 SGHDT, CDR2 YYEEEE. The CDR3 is CASSRDSANYGYTF. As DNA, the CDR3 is TGTGCCAGCAGCCGGGACAGTGCTAACTATGGCTACACCTTC.

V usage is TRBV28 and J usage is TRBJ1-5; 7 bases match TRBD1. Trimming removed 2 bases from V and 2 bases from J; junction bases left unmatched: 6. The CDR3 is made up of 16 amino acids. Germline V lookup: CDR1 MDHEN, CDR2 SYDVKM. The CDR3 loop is CASSLQGDGGNQPQHF. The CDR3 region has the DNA TGTGCCAGCAGTTTACAGGGGGACGGGGGCAATCAGCCCCAGCATTTT.

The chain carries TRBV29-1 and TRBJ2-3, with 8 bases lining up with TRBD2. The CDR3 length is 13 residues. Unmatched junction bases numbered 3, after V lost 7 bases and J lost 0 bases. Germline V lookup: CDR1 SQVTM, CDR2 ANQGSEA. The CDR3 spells CSGGTSSTDTQYF. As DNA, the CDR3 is TGCAGCGGGGGGACTAGTAGCACAGATACGCAGTATTTT.

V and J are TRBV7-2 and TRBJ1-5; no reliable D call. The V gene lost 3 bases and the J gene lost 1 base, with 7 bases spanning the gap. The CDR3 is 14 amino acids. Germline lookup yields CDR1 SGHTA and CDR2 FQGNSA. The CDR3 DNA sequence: TGTGCCAGCAGCTTCGCGGTGAGCAATCAGCCCCAGCATTTT. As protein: CASSFAVSNQPQHF.

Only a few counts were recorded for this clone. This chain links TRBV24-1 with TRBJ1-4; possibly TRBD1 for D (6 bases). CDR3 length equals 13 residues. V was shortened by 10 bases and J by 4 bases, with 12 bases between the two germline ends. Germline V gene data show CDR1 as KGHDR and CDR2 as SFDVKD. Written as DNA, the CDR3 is TGTGCCACTCAGGGACAAGATAATGAAAAACTGTTTTTT. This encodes CATQGQDNEKLFF.

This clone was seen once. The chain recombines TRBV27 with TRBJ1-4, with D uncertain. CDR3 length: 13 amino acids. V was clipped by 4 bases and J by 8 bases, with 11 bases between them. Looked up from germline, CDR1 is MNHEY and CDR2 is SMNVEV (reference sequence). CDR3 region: CASSYKLEEKLFF. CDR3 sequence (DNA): TGTGCCAGCAGTTACAAATTGGAGGAAAAACTGTTTTTT.

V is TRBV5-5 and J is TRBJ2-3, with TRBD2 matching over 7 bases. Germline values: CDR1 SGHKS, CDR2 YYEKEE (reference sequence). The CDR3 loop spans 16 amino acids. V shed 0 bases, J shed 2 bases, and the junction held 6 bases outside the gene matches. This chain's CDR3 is CASSLDTGRSTDTQYF. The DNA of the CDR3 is TGTGCCAGCAGCTTGGATACCGGGAGGTCCACAGATACGCAGTATTTT.

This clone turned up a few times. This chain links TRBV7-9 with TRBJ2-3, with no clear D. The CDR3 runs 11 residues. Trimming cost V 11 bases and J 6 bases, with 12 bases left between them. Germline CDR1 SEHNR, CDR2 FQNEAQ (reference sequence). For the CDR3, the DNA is TGTGCCCGCCTTAAGCCCGATACGCAGTATTTT. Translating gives CARLKPDTQYF.

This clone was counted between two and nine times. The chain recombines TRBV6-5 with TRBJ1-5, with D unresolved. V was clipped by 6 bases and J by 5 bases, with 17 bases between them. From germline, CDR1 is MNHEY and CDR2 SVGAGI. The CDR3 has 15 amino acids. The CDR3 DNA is TGTGCCAGCAGGGCTTTGTGGAGGGTCGATCAGCCCCAGCATTTT. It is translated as CASRALWRVDQPQHF.

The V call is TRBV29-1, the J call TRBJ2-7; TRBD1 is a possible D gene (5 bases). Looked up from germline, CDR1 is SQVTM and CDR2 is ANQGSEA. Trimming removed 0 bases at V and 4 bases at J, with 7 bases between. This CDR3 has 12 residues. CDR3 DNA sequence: TGCAGCGTTGAAGAATCAGGGTACGAGCAGTACTTC. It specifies CSVEESGYEQYF.

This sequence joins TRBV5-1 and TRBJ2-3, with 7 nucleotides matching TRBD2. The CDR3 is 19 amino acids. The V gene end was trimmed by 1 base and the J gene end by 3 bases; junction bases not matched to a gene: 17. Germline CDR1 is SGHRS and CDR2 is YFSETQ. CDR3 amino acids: CASSLTPSGVRAGTDTQYF. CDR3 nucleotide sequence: TGCGCCAGCAGCTTGACCCCGAGTGGGGTCCGAGCGGGGACAGATACGCAGTATTTT.

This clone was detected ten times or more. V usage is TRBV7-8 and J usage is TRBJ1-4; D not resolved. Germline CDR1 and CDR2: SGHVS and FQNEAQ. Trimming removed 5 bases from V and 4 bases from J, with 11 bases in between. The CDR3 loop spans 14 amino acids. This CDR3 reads CASSTRQVNEKLFF. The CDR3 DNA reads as TGTGCCAGCAGCACCCGTCAGGTTAATGAAAAACTGTTTTTT.

Here the CDR3 reads CASSLALVAGGYNEQFF. The CDR3 bases are TGTGCCAGCAGCTTGGCCCTTGTAGCGGGGGGTTACAATGAGCAGTTCTTC. This sequence joins TRBV5-8 and TRBJ2-1, with 10 nucleotides matching TRBD2. The germline V gene has CDR1 SGHTS and CDR2 YDEGEE. V lost 0 bases and J lost 4; bases outside the gene matches: 7. The CDR3 is made up of 17 amino acids. Full variable domain (missing parts from reference TRBV5-8 and TRBJ2-1): EAGVTQSPTHLIKTRGQQATLRCSPISGHTSVYWYQQALGLGLQFLLWYDEGEERNRGNFPPRFSGRQFPNYSSELNVNALELEDSALYLCASSLALVAGGYNEQFFGPGTRLTVL.

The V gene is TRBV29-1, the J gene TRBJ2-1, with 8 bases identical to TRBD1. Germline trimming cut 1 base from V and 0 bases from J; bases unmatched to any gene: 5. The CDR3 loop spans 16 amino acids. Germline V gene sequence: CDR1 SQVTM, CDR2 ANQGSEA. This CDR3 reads CSVEGTGSSSYNEQFF. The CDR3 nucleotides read TGCAGCGTTGAAGGGACAGGGTCCAGCTCCTACAATGAGCAGTTCTTC.

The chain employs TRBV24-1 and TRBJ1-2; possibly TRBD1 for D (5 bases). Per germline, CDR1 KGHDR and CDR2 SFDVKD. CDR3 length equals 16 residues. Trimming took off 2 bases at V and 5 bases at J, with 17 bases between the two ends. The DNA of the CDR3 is TGTGCCACCAGTGATTCACGAGCGGGACTGAATTATGGCTACACCTTC. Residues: CATSDSRAGLNYGYTF.

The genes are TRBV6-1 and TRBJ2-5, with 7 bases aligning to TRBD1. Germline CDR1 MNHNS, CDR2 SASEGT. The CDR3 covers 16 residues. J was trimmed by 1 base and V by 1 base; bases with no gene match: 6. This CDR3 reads CASSEVYRGFQETQYF. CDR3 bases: TGTGCCAGCAGTGAAGTTTACAGGGGCTTCCAAGAGACCCAGTACTTC.

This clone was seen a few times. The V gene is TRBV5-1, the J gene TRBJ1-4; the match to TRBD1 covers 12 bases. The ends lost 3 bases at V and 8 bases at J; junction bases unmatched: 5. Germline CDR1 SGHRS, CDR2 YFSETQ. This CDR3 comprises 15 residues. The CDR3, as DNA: TGCGCCAGCAGCTCGGGACAGGGGGCGGAAGAAAAACTGTTTTTT. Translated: CASSSGQGAEEKLFF.

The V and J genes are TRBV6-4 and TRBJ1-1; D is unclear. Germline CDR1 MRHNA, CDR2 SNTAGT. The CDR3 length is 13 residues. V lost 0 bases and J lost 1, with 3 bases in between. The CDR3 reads CASSDSGNTEAFF. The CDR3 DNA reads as TGTGCCAGCAGTGACTCCGGGAACACTGAAGCTTTCTTT.

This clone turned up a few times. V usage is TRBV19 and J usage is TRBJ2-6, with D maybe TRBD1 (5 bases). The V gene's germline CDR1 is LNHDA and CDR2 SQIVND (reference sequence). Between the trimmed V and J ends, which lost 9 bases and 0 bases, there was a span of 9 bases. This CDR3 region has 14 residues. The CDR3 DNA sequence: TGTGCCAGCCGACAGTTCTCTGGGGCCAACGTCCTGACTTTC. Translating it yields CASRQFSGANVLTF.

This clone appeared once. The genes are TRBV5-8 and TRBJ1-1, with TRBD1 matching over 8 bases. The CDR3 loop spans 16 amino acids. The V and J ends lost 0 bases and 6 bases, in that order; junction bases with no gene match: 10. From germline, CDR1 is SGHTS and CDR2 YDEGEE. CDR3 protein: CASSLVTGEKAPEAFF. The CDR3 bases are TGTGCCAGCAGCTTGGTGACAGGGGAAAAAGCTCCTGAAGCTTTCTTT.

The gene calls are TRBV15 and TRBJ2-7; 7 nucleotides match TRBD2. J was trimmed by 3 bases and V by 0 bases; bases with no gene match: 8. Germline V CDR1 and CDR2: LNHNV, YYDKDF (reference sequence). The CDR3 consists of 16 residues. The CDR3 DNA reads TGTGCCACCAGCAGAGATATTGCGGGGGACCTCTACGAGCAGTACTTC. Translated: CATSRDIAGDLYEQYF.

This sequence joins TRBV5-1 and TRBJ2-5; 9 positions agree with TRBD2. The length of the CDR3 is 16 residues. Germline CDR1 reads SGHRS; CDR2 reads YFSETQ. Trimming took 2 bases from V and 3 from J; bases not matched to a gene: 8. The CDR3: CASSFVALAGKETQYF. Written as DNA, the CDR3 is TGCGCCAGCAGCTTTGTTGCCCTAGCGGGGAAAGAGACCCAGTACTTC.

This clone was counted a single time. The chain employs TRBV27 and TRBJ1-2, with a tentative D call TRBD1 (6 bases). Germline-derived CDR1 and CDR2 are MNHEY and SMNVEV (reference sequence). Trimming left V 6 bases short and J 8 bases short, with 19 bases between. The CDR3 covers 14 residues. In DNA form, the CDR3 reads TGTGCCAGCAGATTAGACAGGATTTTCGGAGGCTACACCTTC. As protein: CASRLDRIFGGYTF.

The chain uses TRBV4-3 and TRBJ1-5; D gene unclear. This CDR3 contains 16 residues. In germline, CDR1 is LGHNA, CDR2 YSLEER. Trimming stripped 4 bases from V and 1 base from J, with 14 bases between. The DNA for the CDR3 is TGCGCCAGCAGCCCCGTGTGGAGTGGGAGCAATCAGCCCCAGCATTTT. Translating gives CASSPVWSGSNQPQHF.

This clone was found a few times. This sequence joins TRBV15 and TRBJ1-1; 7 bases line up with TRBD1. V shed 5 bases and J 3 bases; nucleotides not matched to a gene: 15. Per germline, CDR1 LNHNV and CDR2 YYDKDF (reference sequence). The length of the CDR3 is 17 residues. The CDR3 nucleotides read TGTGCCACCAGCTTAGGCCGACAGGGTAAAAGACACACTGAAGCTTTCTTT. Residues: CATSLGRQGKRHTEAFF.

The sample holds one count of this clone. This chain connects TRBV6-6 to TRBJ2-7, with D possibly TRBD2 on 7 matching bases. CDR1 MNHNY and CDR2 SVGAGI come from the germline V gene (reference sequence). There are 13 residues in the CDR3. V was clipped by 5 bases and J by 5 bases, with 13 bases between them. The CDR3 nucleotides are TGTGCCAGCAGTCCGAGGGAGGGGGACGAGCAGTACTTC. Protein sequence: CASSPREGDEQYF.